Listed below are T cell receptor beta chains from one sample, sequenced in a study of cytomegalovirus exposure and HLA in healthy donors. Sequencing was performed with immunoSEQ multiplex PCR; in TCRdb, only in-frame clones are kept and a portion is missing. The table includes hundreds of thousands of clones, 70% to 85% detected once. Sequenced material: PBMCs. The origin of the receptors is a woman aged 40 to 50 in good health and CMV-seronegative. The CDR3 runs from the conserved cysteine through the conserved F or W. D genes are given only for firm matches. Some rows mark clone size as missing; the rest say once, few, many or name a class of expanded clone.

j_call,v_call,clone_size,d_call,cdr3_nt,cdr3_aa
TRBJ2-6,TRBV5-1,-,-,TGCGCCAGCAGCATGACAGTGTCGGCCGGGGCCAACGTCCTGACTTTC,CASSMTVSAGANVLTF
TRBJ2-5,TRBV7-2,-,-,TGTGCCAGCAGCTTATCTGGGCGGGGGCCAGCAGAGACCCAGTACTTC,CASSLSGRGPAETQYF
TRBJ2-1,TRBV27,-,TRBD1,TGTGCCAGCAGTTCGAGGACAGGGGGAGTCGCCTACAATGAGCAGTTCTTC,CASSSRTGGVAYNEQFF
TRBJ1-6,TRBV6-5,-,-,TGTGCCAGCGCCCAAGGAGGACCCCTCCACTTT,CASAQGGPLHF
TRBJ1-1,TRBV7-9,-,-,TGTGCCAGCAGCTCTCTGGGGGGCACTGAAGCTTTCTTT,CASSSLGGTEAFF
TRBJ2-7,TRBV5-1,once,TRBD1,TGCGCCAGCAGTTTCGACAGGGTTTACGAGCAGTACTTC,CASSFDRVYEQYF
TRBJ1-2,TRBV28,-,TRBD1,TGTGCCAGCAGGATACAGGGGGGTGATGGCTACACCTTC,CASRIQGGDGYTF
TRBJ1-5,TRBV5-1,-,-,TGCGCCAGCAGCTTGGGTACAGGGTTCGGTCAGCCCCAGCATTTT,CASSLGTGFGQPQHF
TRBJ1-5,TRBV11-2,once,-,TGTGCCAGCAGCTTATTCGGGGGGAACAATCAGCCCCAGCATTTT,CASSLFGGNNQPQHF
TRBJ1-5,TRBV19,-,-,TGTGCCAGTATCGCCACAGGGTTAAATCAGCCCCAGCATTTT,CASIATGLNQPQHF
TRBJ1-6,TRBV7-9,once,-,TGTGCCAGCAGCGGCGGTCCAGATTCACCCCTCCACTTT,CASSGGPDSPLHF
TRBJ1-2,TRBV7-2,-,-,TGTGCCAGCACCCCCACCCCGGGAGGCCTCTATGGCTACACCTTC,CASTPTPGGLYGYTF
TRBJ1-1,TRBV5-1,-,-,TGCGCCAGCAGCTTAGATCCCGAGTCCACTGAAGCTTTCTTT,CASSLDPESTEAFF
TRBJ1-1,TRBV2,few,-,TGTGCCAGCAGTGTGGGGCCAGACATGAACACTGAAGCTTTCTTT,CASSVGPDMNTEAFF
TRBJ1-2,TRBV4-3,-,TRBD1,TGCGCCAGCAGCCAAGATTCCCAGGGGGAGATTGGAGGCTACACCTTC,CASSQDSQGEIGGYTF
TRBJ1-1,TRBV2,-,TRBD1,TGTGCCAGCAGTGTATTAGGGACAGGGGGATGGTACACTGAAGCTTTCTTT,CASSVLGTGGWYTEAFF
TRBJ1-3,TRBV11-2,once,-,TGTGCCAGCACCCTGGGCTACGGAAACACCATATATTTT,CASTLGYGNTIYF
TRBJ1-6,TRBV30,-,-,TGTGCCTGGAATGTTGGGGGGACTTTTAATTCACCCCTCCACTTT,CAWNVGGTFNSPLHF
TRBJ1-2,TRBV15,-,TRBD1,TGTGCCACGAGGGACCTGCGGGACAGGGTACTTGAGGGCTACACCTTC,CATRDLRDRVLEGYTF
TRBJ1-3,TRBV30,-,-,TGTGCCCAATCACTAGGGCGCTCTGGAAACACCATATATTTT,CAQSLGRSGNTIYF
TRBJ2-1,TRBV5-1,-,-,TGCGCCAGCAGCTTGGACAGTCGGGAGCAGTTCTTC,CASSLDSREQFF
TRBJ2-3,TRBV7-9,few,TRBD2,TGTGCCAGCTACGGATCGGCGGGGGGCGCCTCTAGCACAGATACGCAGTATTTT,CASYGSAGGASSTDTQYF
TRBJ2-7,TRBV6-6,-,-,TGTGCCAGCAGTTACGCAGAGAGGGCAACCTCCTACGAGCAGTACTTC,CASSYAERATSYEQYF
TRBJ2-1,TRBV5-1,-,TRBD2,TGCGCCAGCAGCAAAACTAGCGGGGGTTCACATGAGCAGTTCTTC,CASSKTSGGSHEQFF
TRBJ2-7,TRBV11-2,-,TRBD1,TGTGCCAGCAGCTTACGGACAGGGGGCTACGAGCAGTACTTC,CASSLRTGGYEQYF
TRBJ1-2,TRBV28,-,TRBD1,TGTGCCAGCATTACAGGGGGTGTAGGCTACACCTTC,CASITGGVGYTF
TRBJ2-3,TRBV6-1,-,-,TGTGCCAGCAGTGAAGCGAGTTGGGCCCAAAGCACAGATACGCAGTATTTT,CASSEASWAQSTDTQYF
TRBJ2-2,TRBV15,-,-,TGTGCCACCAGCAGGGCAGACGGGGAGCTGTTTTTT,CATSRADGELFF
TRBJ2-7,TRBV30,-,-,TGTGCCTGGACGGCAGGGATTCCCTACGAGCAGTACTTC,CAWTAGIPYEQYF
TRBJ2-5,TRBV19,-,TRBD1,TGTGCCAGTAATATACCGGGACAGGGTGTTCGGGGAGAGACCCAGTACTTC,CASNIPGQGVRGETQYF
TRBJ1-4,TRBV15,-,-,TGTGCCACCAGCAGAGAATCCCCACTCACTGGTGAAAAACTGTTTTTT,CATSRESPLTGEKLFF
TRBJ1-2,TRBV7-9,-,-,TGTGCCAGCAGCTTAAACAGGGCCTATGGCTACACCTTC,CASSLNRAYGYTF
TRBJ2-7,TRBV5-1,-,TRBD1,TGCGCCAGCAGCTCGACAGGGGGCAACTACGAGCAGTACTTC,CASSSTGGNYEQYF
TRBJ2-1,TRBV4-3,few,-,TGCGCCAGCAGTCAGAACAGGGAGATCTATGAGCAGTTCTTC,CASSQNREIYEQFF
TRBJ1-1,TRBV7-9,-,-,TGTGCCAGCAGCTTAAAGGGGGTCACTGAAGCTTTCTTT,CASSLKGVTEAFF
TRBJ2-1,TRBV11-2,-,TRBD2,TGTGCCAGCAGTTCCCTAGCGGGGGTGGAAAATGAGCAGTTCTTC,CASSSLAGVENEQFF
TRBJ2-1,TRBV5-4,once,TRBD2,TGTGCCAGCAGCTTTGGACTAGCGGGGCGGTTCTACAATGAGCAGTTCTTC,CASSFGLAGRFYNEQFF
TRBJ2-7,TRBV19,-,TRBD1,TGTGCCACTCGAGTGGTCGGGACAGGCCAAACAGAGCAGTACTTC,CATRVVGTGQTEQYF
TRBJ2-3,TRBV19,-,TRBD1,TGTGCCAGTAGTATATCCGGGACAGGGGCGGATACGCAGTATTTT,CASSISGTGADTQYF
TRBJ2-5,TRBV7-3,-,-,TGTGCCAGCAGCTTAACGGGAGGGGGGGTCCAAGGGACCCAGTACTTC,CASSLTGGGVQGTQYF
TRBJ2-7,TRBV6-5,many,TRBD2,TGTGCCAGCAGTTACTCCGTCGGGAGGACCTACGAGCAGTACTTC,CASSYSVGRTYEQYF
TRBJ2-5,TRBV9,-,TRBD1,TGTGCCAGCAGCGTAGTGGGACAGGGGCGCGAGGTGAGGGAGACCCAGTACTTC,CASSVVGQGREVRETQYF
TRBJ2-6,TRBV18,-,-,TGTGCCAGCTCCCGGACAGAGTCCGGGGCCAACGTCCTGACTTTC,CASSRTESGANVLTF
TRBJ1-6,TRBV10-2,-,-,TGCGCCAGCAGTGACTTCGGGGGTTCACCCCTCCACTTT,CASSDFGGSPLHF
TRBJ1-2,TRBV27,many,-,TGTGCCAGCAGTTTAGTAGCTAACTATGGCTACACCTTC,CASSLVANYGYTF
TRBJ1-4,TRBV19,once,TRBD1,TGTGCCAGTAGTATCGCCGGACAGGGTCGTGAAAAACTGTTTTTT,CASSIAGQGREKLFF
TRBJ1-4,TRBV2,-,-,TGTGCCAGCAGACCCCGGGACACCAGCCTTGAAAAACTGTTTTTT,CASRPRDTSLEKLFF
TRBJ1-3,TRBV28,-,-,TGTGCCAGCAGGCTCGCAGGGGCTGGAAACACCATATATTTT,CASRLAGAGNTIYF
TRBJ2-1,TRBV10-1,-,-,TGCGCCAGCAGGGCTCGAGGGAATGAGCAGTTCTTC,CASRARGNEQFF
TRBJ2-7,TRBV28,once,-,TGTGCCAGCAGTTTATACCCAGGTCCTTACGAGCAGTACTTC,CASSLYPGPYEQYF
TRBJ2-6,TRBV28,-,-,TGTGCCACTTTAGGTGGGGGCGCAGAGATCTGGGCCAACGTCCTGACTTTC,CATLGGGAEIWANVLTF
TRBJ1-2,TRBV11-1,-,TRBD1,TGTGCCAGCAGCAGGGACAGGTCCGCATTGGACTATGGCTACACCTTC,CASSRDRSALDYGYTF
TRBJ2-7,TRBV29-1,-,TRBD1,TGCAGCGTTGATACAGGGGGCGATGAGCAGTACTTC,CSVDTGGDEQYF
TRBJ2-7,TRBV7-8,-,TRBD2,TGTGCCAGCAGCTTAGGACTAGCGGGCTCCCTGCTATCATCCTACGAGCAGTACTTC,CASSLGLAGSLLSSYEQYF
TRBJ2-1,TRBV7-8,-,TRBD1,TGTGCCAGCAGCTCCGTCGGGACAGGGAGGAGAAATGAGCAGTTCTTC,CASSSVGTGRRNEQFF